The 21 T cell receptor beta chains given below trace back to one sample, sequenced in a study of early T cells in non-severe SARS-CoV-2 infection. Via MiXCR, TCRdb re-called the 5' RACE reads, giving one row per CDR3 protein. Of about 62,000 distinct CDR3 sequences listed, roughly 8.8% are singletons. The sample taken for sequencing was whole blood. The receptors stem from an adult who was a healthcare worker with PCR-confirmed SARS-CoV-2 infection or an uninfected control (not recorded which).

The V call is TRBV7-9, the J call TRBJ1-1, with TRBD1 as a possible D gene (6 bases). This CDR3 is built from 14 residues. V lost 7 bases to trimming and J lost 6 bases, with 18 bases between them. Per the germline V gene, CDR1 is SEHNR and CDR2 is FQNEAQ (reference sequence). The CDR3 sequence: CASTLEPGQSEAFF. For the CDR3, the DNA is TGTGCCAGCACCCTAGAACCCGGACAGTCTGAAGCTTTCTTT.

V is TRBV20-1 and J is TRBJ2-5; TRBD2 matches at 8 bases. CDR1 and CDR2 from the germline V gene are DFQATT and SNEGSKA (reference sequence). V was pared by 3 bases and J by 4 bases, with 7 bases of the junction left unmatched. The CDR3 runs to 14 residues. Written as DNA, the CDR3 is TGCAGTGCTAGGATCGGGGGGGCCGGAGAGACCCAGTACTTC. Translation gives CSARIGGAGETQYF.

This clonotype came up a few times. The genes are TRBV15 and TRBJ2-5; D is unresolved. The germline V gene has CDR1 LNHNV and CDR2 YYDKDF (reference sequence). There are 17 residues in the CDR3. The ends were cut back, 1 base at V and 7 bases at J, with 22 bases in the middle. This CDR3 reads CATSRVGINLAPRTQYF. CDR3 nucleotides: TGTGCCACCAGCAGAGTGGGTATTAACCTGGCGCCGCGGACCCAGTACTTC. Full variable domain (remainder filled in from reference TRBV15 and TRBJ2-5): DAMVIQNPRYQVTQFGKPVTLSCSQTLNHNVMYWYQQKSSQAPKLLFHYYDKDFNNEADTPDNFQSRRPNTSFCFLDIRSPGLGDTAMYLCATSRVGINLAPRTQYFGPGTRLLVL.

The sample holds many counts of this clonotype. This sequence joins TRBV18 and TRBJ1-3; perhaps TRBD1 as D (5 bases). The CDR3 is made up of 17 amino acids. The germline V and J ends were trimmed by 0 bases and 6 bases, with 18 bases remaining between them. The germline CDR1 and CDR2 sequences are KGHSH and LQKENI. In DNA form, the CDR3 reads TGTGCCAGCTCACCACCTGGGGGATCCGTTGCTAAAAACACCATATATTTT. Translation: CASSPPGGSVAKNTIYF. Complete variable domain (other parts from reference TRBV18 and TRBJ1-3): NAGVMQNPRHLVRRRGQEARLRCSPMKGHSHVYWYRQLPEEGLKFMVYLQKENIIDESGMPKERFSAEFPKEGPSILRIQQVVRGDSAAYFCASSPPGGSVAKNTIYFGEGSWLTVV.

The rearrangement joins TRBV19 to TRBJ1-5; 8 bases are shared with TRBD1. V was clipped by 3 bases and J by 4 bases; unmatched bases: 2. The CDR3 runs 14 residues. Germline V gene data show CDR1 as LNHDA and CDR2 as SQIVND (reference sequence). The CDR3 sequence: CASSIDRGNQPQHF. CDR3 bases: TGTGCCAGTAGTATTGACAGGGGTAATCAGCCCCAGCATTTT.

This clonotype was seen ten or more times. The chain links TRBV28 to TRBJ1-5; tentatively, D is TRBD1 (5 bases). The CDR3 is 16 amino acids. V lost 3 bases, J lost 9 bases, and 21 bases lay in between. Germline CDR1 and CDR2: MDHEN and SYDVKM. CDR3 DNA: TGTGCCAGCAGTTTGGGGGGAGGACCCGGTCTTCCGCCCCAGCATTTT. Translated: CASSLGGGPGLPPQHF.

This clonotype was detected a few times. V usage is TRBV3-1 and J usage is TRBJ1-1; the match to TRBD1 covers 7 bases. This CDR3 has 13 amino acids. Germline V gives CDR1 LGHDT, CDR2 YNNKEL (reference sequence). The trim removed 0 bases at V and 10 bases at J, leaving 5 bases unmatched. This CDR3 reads CASSQDSQGGAFF. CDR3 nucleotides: TGTGCCAGCAGCCAAGATAGCCAGGGGGGAGCTTTCTTT.

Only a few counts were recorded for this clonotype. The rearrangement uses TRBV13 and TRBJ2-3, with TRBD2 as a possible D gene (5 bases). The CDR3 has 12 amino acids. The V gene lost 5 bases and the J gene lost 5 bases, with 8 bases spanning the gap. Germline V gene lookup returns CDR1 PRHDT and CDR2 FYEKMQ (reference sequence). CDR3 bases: TGTGCCAGCAGCAGAGGAGGAGATACGCAGTATTTT. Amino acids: CASSRGGDTQYF. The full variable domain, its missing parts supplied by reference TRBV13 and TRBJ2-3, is AAGVIQSPRHLIKEKRETATLKCYPIPRHDTVYWYQQGPGQDPQFLISFYEKMQSDKGSIPDRFSAQQFSDYHSELNMSSLELGDSALYFCASSRGGDTQYFGPGTRLTVL.

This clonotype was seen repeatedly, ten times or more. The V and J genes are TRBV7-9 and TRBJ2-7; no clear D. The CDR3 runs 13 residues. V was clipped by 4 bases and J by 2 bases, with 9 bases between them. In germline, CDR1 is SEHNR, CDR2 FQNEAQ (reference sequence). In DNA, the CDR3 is TGTGCCAGCAGCTCCCCCGGAGCCTACGAGCAGTACGTC. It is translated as CASSSPGAYEQYV.

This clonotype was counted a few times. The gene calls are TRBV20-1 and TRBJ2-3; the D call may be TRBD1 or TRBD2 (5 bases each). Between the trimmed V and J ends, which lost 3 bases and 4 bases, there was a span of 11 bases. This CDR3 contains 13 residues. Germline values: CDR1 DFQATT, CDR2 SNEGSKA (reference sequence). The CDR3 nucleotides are TGCAGTGCTAGTCTGGGGGTCCCAGATACGCAGTATTTT. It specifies CSASLGVPDTQYF.

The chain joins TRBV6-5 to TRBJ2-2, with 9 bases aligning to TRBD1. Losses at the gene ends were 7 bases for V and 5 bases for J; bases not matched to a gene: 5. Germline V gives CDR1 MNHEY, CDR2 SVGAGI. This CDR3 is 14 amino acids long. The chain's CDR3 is CASKIQGATGELFF. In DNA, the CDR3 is TGTGCCAGCAAAATACAGGGGGCTACCGGGGAGCTGTTTTTT.

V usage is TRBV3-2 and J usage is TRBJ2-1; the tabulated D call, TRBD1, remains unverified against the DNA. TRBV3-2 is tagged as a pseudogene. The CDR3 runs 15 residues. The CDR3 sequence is CASSQDSGGWNEQFF. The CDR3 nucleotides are TGTGCCAGCAGCCAAGATTCAGGGGGCTGGAATGAGCAGTTCTTC.

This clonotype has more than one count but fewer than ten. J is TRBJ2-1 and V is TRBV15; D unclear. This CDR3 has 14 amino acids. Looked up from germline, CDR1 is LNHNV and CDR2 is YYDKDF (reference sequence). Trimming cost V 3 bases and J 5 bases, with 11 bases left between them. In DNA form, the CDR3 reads TGTGCCACCAGCAGTTGGAGTAGGAACAATGAGCAGTTCTTC. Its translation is CATSSWSRNNEQFF.

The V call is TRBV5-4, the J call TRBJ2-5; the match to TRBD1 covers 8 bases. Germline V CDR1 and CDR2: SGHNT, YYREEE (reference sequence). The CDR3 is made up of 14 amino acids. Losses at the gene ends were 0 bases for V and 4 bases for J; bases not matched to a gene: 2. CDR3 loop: CASSLGQGRETQYF. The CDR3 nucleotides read TGTGCCAGCAGCTTGGGACAGGGGAGAGAGACCCAGTACTTC.

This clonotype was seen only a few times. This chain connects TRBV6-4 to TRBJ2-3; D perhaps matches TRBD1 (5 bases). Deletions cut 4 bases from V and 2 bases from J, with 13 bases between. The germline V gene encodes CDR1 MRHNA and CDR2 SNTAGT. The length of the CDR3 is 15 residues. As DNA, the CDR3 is TGTGCCAGCAGTGTGGAAACAGGTTCCACAGATACGCAGTATTTT. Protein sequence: CASSVETGSTDTQYF.

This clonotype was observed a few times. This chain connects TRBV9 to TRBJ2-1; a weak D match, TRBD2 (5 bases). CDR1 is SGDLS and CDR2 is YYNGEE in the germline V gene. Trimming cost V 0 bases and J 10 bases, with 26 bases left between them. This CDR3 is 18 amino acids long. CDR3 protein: CASSVAEKVRGIKREQFF. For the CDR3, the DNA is TGTGCCAGCAGCGTAGCTGAAAAGGTCCGGGGAATTAAGAGGGAGCAGTTCTTC.

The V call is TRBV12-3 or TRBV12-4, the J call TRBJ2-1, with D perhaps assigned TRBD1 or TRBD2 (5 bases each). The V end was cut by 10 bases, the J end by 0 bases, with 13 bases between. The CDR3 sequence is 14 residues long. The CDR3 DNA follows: TGTGCCACCCGGGGCTCAAGCTCCTACAATGAGCAGTTCTTC. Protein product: CATRGSSSYNEQFF.

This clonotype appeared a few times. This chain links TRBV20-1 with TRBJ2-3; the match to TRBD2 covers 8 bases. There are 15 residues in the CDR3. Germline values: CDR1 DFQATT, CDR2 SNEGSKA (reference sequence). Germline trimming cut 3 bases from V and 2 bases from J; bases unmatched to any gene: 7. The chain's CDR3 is CSARLERGITDTQYF. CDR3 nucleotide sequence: TGCAGTGCTAGGCTCGAGCGGGGGATCACAGATACGCAGTATTTT.

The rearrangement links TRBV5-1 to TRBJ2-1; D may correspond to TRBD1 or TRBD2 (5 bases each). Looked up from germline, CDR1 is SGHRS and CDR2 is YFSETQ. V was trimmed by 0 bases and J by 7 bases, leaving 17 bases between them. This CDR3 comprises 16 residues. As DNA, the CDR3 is TGCGCCAGCAGCTTGGCGGATAGGGGCTGGGGGAATGAGCAGTTCTTC. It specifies CASSLADRGWGNEQFF.

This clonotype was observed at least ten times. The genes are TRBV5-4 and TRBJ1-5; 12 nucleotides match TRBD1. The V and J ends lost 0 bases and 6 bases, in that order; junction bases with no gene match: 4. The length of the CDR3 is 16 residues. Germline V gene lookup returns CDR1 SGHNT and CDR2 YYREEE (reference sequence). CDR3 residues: CASSLGGTGGPQPQHF. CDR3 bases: TGTGCCAGCAGCTTGGGAGGGACAGGGGGCCCTCAGCCCCAGCATTTT.

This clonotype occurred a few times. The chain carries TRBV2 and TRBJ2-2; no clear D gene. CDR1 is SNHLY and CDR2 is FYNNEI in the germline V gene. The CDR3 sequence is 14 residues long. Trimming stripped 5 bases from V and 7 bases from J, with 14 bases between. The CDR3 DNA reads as TGTGCCAGCAGTCCTCTGGGGATGGTCGGGGAGCTGTTTTTT. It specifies CASSPLGMVGELFF.